This T cell receptor (beta chain) is from a study of monozygotic twins with inflammatory bowel disease. General study findings and limits: The sharing of clonotypes with others was lower in IBD patients than in healthy twins, especially with disease activity. Inverse Simpson values showed less TCRbeta diversity in IBD patients than in their healthy co-twins. In the analysis, different T cell subtypes could not be told apart.

Per donor there was one draw, yielding a blood sample of roughly 2.5 ml. TCRdb reprocessed the 5' RACE reads and reports one entry per CDR3 protein, with no DNA. In all, the sample yields over 350,000 distinct CDR3 sequences. As to this clonotype: Its antigen is unknown.

This TCR derives from a human donor with ulcerative colitis or Crohn's disease, or a healthy co-twin of an affected twin (not recorded which). Sequencing input: blood.

The CDR3 here is CASSFQTVTYEQYF. The genes are TRBV11-2 and TRBJ2-7; the TCRdb call, TRBD1, lacks DNA for checking. The CDR3 runs to 14 residues. Germline V gene sequence: CDR1 SGHAT, CDR2 FQNNGV.